The 26 T cell receptor beta chains in this list originate from one sample, sequenced in a study of patients and donors after allogeneic stem cell transplantation. TCRdb reprocessed the RT-PCR reads with MiXCR, giving one entry per CDR3 protein. The profile covers 200,000 to 250,000 distinct CDR3 sequences, with around 14% appearing a single time and around 10% taken by the ten largest. The sequencing input was blood, either unsorted or a sorted T cell fraction (not recorded which). The receptors stem from a human donor who was either an allogeneic HSCT recipient or a stem cell or donor lymphocyte infusion donor (not recorded which). It is not recorded whose cells these are; they may come from a transplant donor.

The table lists this clonotype with many counts. This chain uses TRBV10-3 with TRBJ2-5; D may be TRBD2 (6 bases). The germline CDR1 and CDR2 sequences are ENHRY and SYGVKD. CDR3 length: 13 amino acids. V was trimmed by 0 bases and J by 7 bases, leaving 9 bases between them. The CDR3: CAISESSGLTQYF. CDR3 sequence (DNA): TGTGCCATCAGTGAGTCAAGCGGGCTGACCCAGTACTTC.

The sample holds many counts of this clonotype. This chain connects TRBV29-1 to TRBJ2-2, with 8 bases matching TRBD2. Germline V gene sequence: CDR1 SQVTM, CDR2 ANQGSEA. This CDR3 comprises 16 residues. With V trimmed by 4 bases and J by 0 bases, 7 bases remained unmatched. The CDR3 bases are TGCAGCGTTGTTCCGCCCGGGGGGGCGAACACCGGGGAGCTGTTTTTT. This translates into CSVVPPGGANTGELFF.

A few counts support this clonotype. V gene TRBV4-3 combines with J gene TRBJ1-2, with 7 bases that match TRBD1. The CDR3 spans 14 residues. With 2 bases clipped from V and 7 bases from J, the junction kept 7 bases outside the gene matches. Germline CDR1 and CDR2: LGHNA and YSLEER. This CDR3 is CASSQPGTARGYTF. The CDR3 nucleotides read TGCGCCAGCAGCCAACCTGGGACAGCCCGTGGCTACACCTTC.

Many counts were recorded for this clonotype. The chain carries TRBV7-3 and TRBJ2-2, with D hard to call. The CDR3 has 15 residues. V lost 3 bases, J lost 3 bases, and 11 bases lay in between. In germline, CDR1 is SGHTA, CDR2 FQGTGA. The CDR3 nucleotides are TGTGCCAGCAGCTTTTTTTCAGAATACACCGGGGAGCTGTTTTTT. This translates into CASSFFSEYTGELFF.

The rearrangement joins TRBV6-1 to TRBJ1-6; 9 bases line up with TRBD1. The CDR3 length is 15 residues. Germline lookup yields CDR1 MNHNS and CDR2 SASEGT. The junction had 4 bases not matched to a gene; V was cut back by 3 bases and J by 7 bases. The CDR3 is CASSDLGQGNSPLHF. The CDR3 coding sequence is TGTGCCAGCAGTGATTTGGGACAGGGAAATTCACCCCTCCACTTT.

This clonotype was seen ten or more times. The V gene is TRBV6-5, the J gene TRBJ1-2; TRBD1 might be the D (6 bases). Germline CDR1 MNHEY, CDR2 SVGAGI. The CDR3 has 11 residues. V was clipped by 6 bases and J by 8 bases, with 10 bases between them. The CDR3, as DNA: TGTGCCAGCAGCCAGGGGTACGGCTACACCTTC. Translation gives CASSQGYGYTF.

This clonotype appeared a few times. This chain joins TRBV29-1 and TRBJ2-7; 10 bases fit TRBD1. Germline CDR1 reads SQVTM; CDR2 reads ANQGSEA. V lost 5 bases and J lost 3; bases outside the gene matches: 4. The CDR3 covers 13 residues. CDR3 nucleotides: TGCAGCGTTCAGGGACAGGGGTACTACGAGCAGTACTTC. Translation: CSVQGQGYYEQYF.

The chain couples TRBV30 to TRBJ2-5; D tentatively reads TRBD1 or TRBD2 (7 bases each). Trimming removed 5 bases at V and 4 bases at J, with 17 bases between. Germline V CDR1 and CDR2: GTSNPN, SVGIG (reference sequence). The CDR3 consists of 14 residues. The CDR3 here is CAWEGQRGGETQYF. For the CDR3, the DNA is TGTGCCTGGGAGGGACAGCGCGGGGGAGAGACCCAGTACTTC.

This clonotype was seen more than once but under ten times. This rearrangement joins TRBV9 to TRBJ1-3, with D unresolved. Germline-derived CDR1 and CDR2 are SGDLS and YYNGEE. V was trimmed by 0 bases and J by 4 bases, leaving 11 bases between them. The CDR3 extends over 15 amino acids. The CDR3 loop reads CASSVEGVSGNTIYF. For the CDR3, the DNA is TGTGCCAGCAGCGTAGAAGGCGTCTCGGGAAACACCATATATTTT.

This clonotype was seen ten or more times. The chain joins TRBV19 to TRBJ2-7; no clear D. The CDR3 runs to 14 residues. Per the germline V gene, CDR1 is LNHDA and CDR2 is SQIVND (reference sequence). Trimming stripped 5 bases from V and 1 base from J, with 12 bases between. The CDR3 DNA reads as TGTGCCAGTAGTCTAAGGACGGATTCCTACGAGCAGTACTTC. Protein: CASSLRTDSYEQYF.

This clonotype was seen only a few times. The chain links TRBV5-1 to TRBJ2-1, with D possibly called TRBD1 or TRBD2 (5 bases each). Germline V CDR1 and CDR2: SGHRS, YFSETQ. The CDR3 is 15 residues long. Trimming removed 5 bases from V and 5 bases from J, with 17 bases in between. The DNA for the CDR3 is TGCGCCAGCAGTATCTCCGGGACGACGAACAATGAGCAGTTCTTC. Amino acid sequence: CASSISGTTNNEQFF. The entire variable domain, with the rest obtained from reference TRBV5-1 and TRBJ2-1, is as follows: KAGVTQTPRYLIKTRGQQVTLSCSPISGHRSVSWYQQTPGQGLQFLFEYFSETQRNKGNFPGRFSGRQFSNSRSEMNVSTLELGDSALYLCASSISGTTNNEQFFGPGTRLTVL.

This clonotype was detected only a few times. The chain links TRBV21-1 to TRBJ1-1. TRBV21-1 is termed a pseudogene. The CDR3 is made up of 17 amino acids. The CDR3: CASSKKRRDRENTEAFF. As DNA, the CDR3 is TGTGCCAGCAGCAAAAAAAGGCGGGATCGGGAGAACACTGAAGCTTTCTTT.

The chain has TRBV4-3 and TRBJ2-3; possibly TRBD2 for D (7 bases). Germline V gene data show CDR1 as LGHNA and CDR2 as YSLEER. The ends were cut back, 2 bases at V and 4 bases at J, with 10 bases in the middle. The CDR3 contains 14 residues. This CDR3 is CASSQRGGSDTQYF. The CDR3 coding sequence is TGCGCCAGCAGCCAAAGGGGGGGCTCAGATACGCAGTATTTT.

This clonotype was seen many times. The rearrangement links TRBV11-1 to TRBJ1-1, with D possibly matching TRBD1 (5 bases). V was trimmed by 7 bases and J by 1 base, leaving 16 bases between them. In germline, CDR1 is SGHAT, CDR2 FQDESV (reference sequence). The CDR3 spans 15 residues. CDR3 bases: TGTGCCAGCACCCCTAGGGAGAGGGGGAACACTGAAGCTTTCTTT. Protein: CASTPRERGNTEAFF.

The chain joins TRBV27 to TRBJ2-7; D gene unclear. V lost 2 bases to trimming and J lost 0 bases, with 8 bases between them. CDR1 and CDR2 from the germline V gene are MNHEY and SMNVEV (reference sequence). The length of the CDR3 is 14 residues. CDR3 residues: CASSLKIHSYEQYF. CDR3 bases: TGTGCCAGCAGTTTAAAAATTCACTCCTACGAGCAGTACTTC.

This clonotype was observed many times. V usage is TRBV7-9 and J usage is TRBJ1-1; D not resolved. The CDR3 covers 13 residues. From germline, CDR1 is SEHNR and CDR2 FQNEAQ (reference sequence). Trimming removed 4 bases at V and 5 bases at J, with 11 bases between. The CDR3 protein is CASSSRYETEAFF. The DNA for the CDR3 is TGTGCCAGCAGCTCCCGCTATGAGACTGAAGCTTTCTTT.

This clonotype ranks as medium-sized. The CDR3, as DNA: TGTGCCAGCACCAAATATTTGGCCGGGGGTAATGAAAAACTGTTTTTT. Its translation is CASTKYLAGGNEKLFF. The J gene is TRBJ1-4, the V gene TRBV12-3 or TRBV12-4, with a weak D call TRBD1 (5 bases). The CDR3 covers 16 residues. Trimming took 7 bases from V and 4 from J, leaving 19 bases between them.

The chain employs TRBV19 and TRBJ2-7; no clear D gene. V was cut by 4 bases and J by 7 bases, with 8 bases left in between. The CDR3 has 11 amino acids. Germline CDR1 reads LNHDA; CDR2 reads SQIVND (reference sequence). Here the CDR3 reads CASSTHLEQYF. Here the CDR3 DNA reads TGTGCCAGTAGTACCCACTTGGAGCAGTACTTC. Looking up the rest from reference TRBV19 and TRBJ2-7 gives the full variable domain: DGGITQSPKYLFRKEGQNVTLSCEQNLNHDAMYWYRQDPGQGLRLIYYSQIVNDFQKGDIAEGYSVSREKKESFPLTVTSAQKNPTAFYLCASSTHLEQYFGPGTRLTVT.

The V gene is TRBV20-1, the J gene TRBJ2-4, with D possibly being TRBD1 (6 bases). Germline V CDR1 and CDR2: DFQATT, SNEGSKA (reference sequence). Trimming pared 0 bases from V and 3 bases from J, leaving 15 bases between. CDR3 length equals 16 residues. This CDR3 is CSARDTGKPDKNIQYF. The CDR3 DNA is TGCAGTGCTAGAGACACAGGGAAACCAGACAAAAACATTCAGTACTTC.

The table lists this clonotype with a few counts. The rearrangement uses TRBV7-2 and TRBJ2-7; TRBD1 might be the D (6 bases). The CDR3 is made up of 16 amino acids. The germline V gene has CDR1 SGHTA and CDR2 FQGNSA. V was clipped by 1 base and J by 2 bases, with 15 bases between them. The CDR3 DNA is TGTGCCAGCAGCTTAGTTTGGGGGCGTAGGGCCTACGAGCAGTACTTC. Its translation is CASSLVWGRRAYEQYF.

The table lists this clonotype with a few counts. The chain is built from TRBV2 and TRBJ1-5, with D maybe TRBD1 (6 bases). V lost 6 bases, J lost 4 bases, and 10 bases lay in between. Germline-derived CDR1 and CDR2 are SNHLY and FYNNEI. The CDR3 consists of 13 residues. CDR3 residues: CASRGQDNQPQHF. The DNA of the CDR3 is TGTGCCAGCAGGGGACAAGATAATCAGCCCCAGCATTTT.

There are many counts of this clonotype. V is TRBV5-6 and J is TRBJ1-4; D unclear. Trimming shortened V by 6 bases and J by 8 bases, and 11 bases separated the two germline ends. The CDR3 runs 12 residues. In germline, CDR1 is SGHDT, CDR2 YYEEEE. For the CDR3, the DNA is TGTGCCAGCACCACCGGATGGGAAAAACTGTTTTTT. Encoded protein: CASTTGWEKLFF.

A note on this clonotype: An end of the junction differs from the germline gene, which may be a read error. The chain carries TRBV7-9 and TRBJ2-7; either TRBD1 or TRBD2 may supply D (5 bases each). Germline assignment: CDR1 SEHNR and CDR2 FQNEAQ (reference sequence). The CDR3 is 15 residues long. The CDR3 DNA is TGTACCAGCAGCTCAGTCCGGGGCAGATCCTACGAGCAGTACTTC. This gives the protein CTSSSVRGRSYEQYF.

There are many counts of this clonotype. The chain has TRBV29-1 and TRBJ1-1, with D possibly being TRBD1 (6 bases). Germline CDR1 is SQVTM and CDR2 is ANQGSEA. CDR3 length: 11 residues. CDR3 residues: CSDDRRTEAFF. The CDR3 DNA follows: TGCAGTGATGACAGGCGCACTGAAGCTTTCTTT.

This clonotype came up a few times. The chain joins TRBV7-2 to TRBJ2-1, with D possibly matching TRBD2 (6 bases). Trimming shortened V by 5 bases and J by 8 bases, and 19 bases separated the two germline ends. The CDR3 length is 15 residues. Germline V gene sequence: CDR1 SGHTA, CDR2 FQGNSA. In DNA form, the CDR3 reads TGTGCCAGCAGCCCCCGACTTCGACTAGACGATGAGCAGTTCTTC. Its protein is CASSPRLRLDDEQFF.

This clonotype was counted between two and nine times. This sequence joins TRBV25-1 and TRBJ1-1, with TRBD1 matching 12 bases. The CDR3 is made up of 14 amino acids. The ends lost 6 bases at V and 6 bases at J; junction bases unmatched: 5. Germline V gene lookup returns CDR1 MGHDK and CDR2 SYGVNS. CDR3 nucleotide sequence: TGTGCCAGCAGCCCGGGACAGGGGGCGGCTGAAGCTTTCTTT. Its translation is CASSPGQGAAEAFF.